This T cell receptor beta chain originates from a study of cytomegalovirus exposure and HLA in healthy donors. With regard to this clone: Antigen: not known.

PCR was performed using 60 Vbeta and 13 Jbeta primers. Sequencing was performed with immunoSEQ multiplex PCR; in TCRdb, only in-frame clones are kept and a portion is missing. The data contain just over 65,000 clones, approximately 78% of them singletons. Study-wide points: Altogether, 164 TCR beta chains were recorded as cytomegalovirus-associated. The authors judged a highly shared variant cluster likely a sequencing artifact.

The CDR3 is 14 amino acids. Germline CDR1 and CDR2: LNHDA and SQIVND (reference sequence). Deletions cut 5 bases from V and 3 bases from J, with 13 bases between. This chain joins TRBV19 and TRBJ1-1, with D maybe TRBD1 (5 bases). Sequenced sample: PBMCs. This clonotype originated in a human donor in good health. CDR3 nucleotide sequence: TGTGCCAGTAGTCCCCGGGGGGAACACACTGAAGCTTTCTTT. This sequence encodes CASSPRGEHTEAFF.